This note documents a single T cell receptor (beta chain) sequence. Original methodology: Using reference gene primer amplification, nucleated cell counts were estimated. Sequencing was performed with immunoSEQ multiplex PCR; in TCRdb, only in-frame clones are kept and a portion is missing. D and trimming were read from the DNA, whereas the V and J calls and clone size are those reported in that table. The data show 80,000 to 100,000 clones, about 78% seen once. CDR3 length: 16 amino acids. Deletions cut 1 base from V and 3 bases from J, with 15 bases between. In germline, CDR1 is MNHNS, CDR2 SASEGT. The data are from a study of blood T cell repertoires in COVID-19. About the research overall: Whether acute or convalescent, the COVID-19 samples came from the United States, Italy and Spain. T cells, B-cell-depleted T cells, or PBMCs supplied cDNA or gDNA.

Source material: peripheral blood. The V call is TRBV6-1, the J call TRBJ1-2, with D perhaps matching TRBD1 (6 bases). This TCR was sampled from a man aged 50 to 60 who had recovered from COVID-19. The CDR3 region is CASSEGKGEKDYGYTF. In nucleotides, the CDR3 is TGTGCCAGCAGTGAAGGGAAGGGGGAGAAAGACTATGGCTACACCTTC.